This TCR beta chain is from a study of blood T cell repertoires in COVID-19. Turning to the study itself: Samples taken during acute and convalescent COVID-19 were collected in the United States, Italy and Spain. PBMCs, B-cell-depleted T cells, or T cells were the source of the cDNA or gDNA that made up the material.

Under the authors' procedure: How many nucleated cells were present was estimated from reference gene primer amplification. The assay was immunoSEQ multiplex PCR, and TCRdb's table has in-frame clones only and misses some. That table gives V, J and clone size, and the DNA gave D and trimming. This table has some 250,000 clones, 80% to 85% appearing once. The clonotype was recovered from a man between 60 and 75 years old with acute or convalescent COVID-19. Sequencing used peripheral blood.

CDR3 sequence reads: CSVGQGAKETQYF. CDR3 bases: TGCAGCGTTGGCCAGGGGGCGAAGGAGACCCAGTACTTC. The rearrangement uses TRBV29-1 and TRBJ2-5, with 8 bases fitting TRBD1. With 4 bases clipped from V and 5 bases from J, the junction kept 6 bases outside the gene matches. Germline CDR1 and CDR2: SQVTM and ANQGSEA. This CDR3 has 13 amino acids.